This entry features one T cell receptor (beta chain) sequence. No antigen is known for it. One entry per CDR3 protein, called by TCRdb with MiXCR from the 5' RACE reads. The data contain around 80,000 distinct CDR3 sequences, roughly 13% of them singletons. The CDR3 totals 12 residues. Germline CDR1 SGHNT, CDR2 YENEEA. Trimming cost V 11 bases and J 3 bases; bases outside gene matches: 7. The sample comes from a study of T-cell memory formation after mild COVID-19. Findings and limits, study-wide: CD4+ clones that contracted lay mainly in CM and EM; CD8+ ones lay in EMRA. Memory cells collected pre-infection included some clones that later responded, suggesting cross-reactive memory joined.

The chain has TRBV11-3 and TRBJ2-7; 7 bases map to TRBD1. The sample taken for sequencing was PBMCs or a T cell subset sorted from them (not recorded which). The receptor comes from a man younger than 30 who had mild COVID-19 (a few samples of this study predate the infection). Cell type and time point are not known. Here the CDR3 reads CALPTGLYEQYV. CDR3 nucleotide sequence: TGTGCCCTTCCGACAGGGCTCTACGAGCAGTACGTC.